Below are 7 T cell receptor beta chains sequenced from a single sample in a study of CD8+CD57+ T cells in acquired aplastic anemia. The study profiled TCR beta VDJ and CDR3 using genomic DNA as template. TCRdb re-derived calls from the reads in MiXCR, one entry per CDR3 protein. The sample includes approximately 300,000 distinct CDR3 sequences, 45% to 65% of them seen just once. Selection for sequencing was limited to patients who had shown CD8+CD57+ cell expansion by flow cytometry. Material: sorted CD4+, CD8+, or CD8+CD57+ T cells (not recorded which) from PBMCs. The source of these receptors is a human donor with aplastic anemia.

This clonotype was recorded at least ten times. The chain recombines TRBV6-5 with TRBJ2-7, with 9 bases that match TRBD2. CDR1 MNHEY and CDR2 SVGAGI come from the germline V gene. V was clipped by 3 bases and J by 2 bases; unmatched bases: 5. The CDR3 is 15 residues long. CDR3 sequence: CASSYRREGAYEQYF. The CDR3 DNA reads TGTGCCAGCAGTTATAGGCGGGAGGGGGCCTACGAGCAGTACTTC.

In nucleotides, the CDR3 is TGCGCCAGCAGCCAGACAGGGCCAGAGACCCAGTACTTC. Its translation: CASSQTGPETQYF. The V gene is TRBV5-1, the J gene TRBJ2-5; the match to TRBD1 covers 7 bases. The V gene end was trimmed by 4 bases and the J gene end by 4 bases; junction bases not matched to a gene: 4. CDR3 length: 13 amino acids. The germline gives CDR1 SGHRS, CDR2 YFSETQ.

This clonotype was found many times. V gene TRBV10-3 combines with J gene TRBJ1-2; D gene uncertain. The CDR3 covers 18 residues. Trimming shortened V by 0 bases and J by 6 bases, and 23 bases separated the two germline ends. The germline CDR1 and CDR2 sequences are ENHRY and SYGVKD. This CDR3 reads CAISESMTGSAMANGYTF. The CDR3 DNA reads as TGTGCCATCAGTGAGTCGATGACGGGAAGTGCTATGGCGAATGGCTACACCTTC.

This rearrangement joins TRBV19 to TRBJ1-1, with 9 positions matching TRBD1. The ends lost 7 bases at V and 1 base at J; junction bases unmatched: 7. Germline V gives CDR1 LNHDA, CDR2 SQIVND (reference sequence). There are 15 residues in the CDR3. In nucleotides, the CDR3 is TGTGCCAGTACCCTGGACAGGGGCCGGAACACTGAAGCTTTCTTT. Residues: CASTLDRGRNTEAFF.

J is TRBJ2-1 and V is TRBV6-5; a possible D gene is TRBD2 (5 bases). Trimming stripped 7 bases from V and 1 base from J, with 14 bases between. Germline CDR1 MNHEY, CDR2 SVGAGI. This CDR3 spans 15 amino acids. CDR3 coding DNA: TGTGCCAGCATGATTGAGGGTTCGTCCTACAATGAGCAGTTCTTC. Its protein product is CASMIEGSSYNEQFF.

This clonotype was picked up many times. J is TRBJ2-1 and V is TRBV30, with D hard to call. The CDR3 loop spans 12 amino acids. V was shortened by 0 bases and J by 4 bases, with 4 bases between the two germline ends. Germline loops: CDR1 GTSNPN, CDR2 SVGIG (reference sequence). The CDR3 nucleotides read TGTGCCTGGAGTGTACAGTACAATGAGCAGTTCTTC. Protein sequence: CAWSVQYNEQFF.

Points on this clonotype: The germline gene is not matched at one end of the junction; a read error may be the cause. Here the CDR3 reads CASSMGGDTDTQYF. The CDR3 DNA follows: TGTGCCAGCAGTATGGGGGGGGACACAGATACGCAGTATTTT. The chain combines TRBV19 with TRBJ2-3, with 7 nucleotides matching TRBD2. The CDR3 contains 14 residues. Germline assignment: CDR1 LNHDA and CDR2 SQIVND (reference sequence).